The clone carrying this T cell receptor beta chain was counted many times. The antigen is not known. This CDR3 has 13 residues. CDR1 and CDR2 (germline): SGHTA, FQGNSA. The V end lost 2 bases, the J end lost 8 bases, and 10 bases lay between the germline ends. The entry originates in a study of T cell repertoires in cytomegalovirus infection. The overall study: Through public TCR beta signatures, both CMV infection and matching HLA type were indicated.

TCRdb called the reads again in MiXCR, with one record for every CDR3 protein. The sample shows some 680,000 distinct CDR3 sequences, approximately 34% of them seen only once. Findings and caveats of the study: Cumulative public TCR beta family frequency identified carriers of CMV plus the relevant HLA. HLA-C-restricted CMV-specific TCR beta clonotypes prevailed in the ex vivo response.

The chain links TRBV7-2 to TRBJ2-1; D call uncertain. The material sequenced was PBMCs. The TCR sequence derives from a human donor in good health (CMV status not recorded). Some clones in this sample may be carry-over from other donors' samples. In nucleotides, the CDR3 is TGTGCCAGCAGCTTAAAGGTCACCCATGAGCAGTTCTTC. Its protein is CASSLKVTHEQFF.